The source of this T cell receptor (beta chain) is a study of T cell responses to AZD1222 COVID-19 vaccine. Study summary: Second-dose schedules of about 4 or about 12 weeks were combined. General study points: Regions 160-218 and 743-854 dominated among vaccine-associated CD4 TCRs spanning spike. Most donors were white British and more were female, and clonal diversity was possibly underestimated. Spike-specific TCRs gained breadth and depth after people received two AZD1222 doses.

The CDR3 runs to 15 residues. V shed 3 bases and J shed 2 bases, with 11 bases lying between them. CDR1 is KGHSH, CDR2 LQKENI, per germline. TCRdb's table, derived via immunoSEQ multiplex PCR, lists solely in-frame clones and lacks some. This table holds approximately 100,000 clones, approximately 92% found once. Comments on this clone: As yet, its antigen is unknown.

This clonotype was sampled from an adult in good health. The chain couples TRBV18 to TRBJ1-5; no definite D call. The sequences come from peripheral blood, collected on day 0 of AZD1222 vaccination. In nucleotides, the CDR3 is TGTGCCAGCTCACCGGAAGTTAGTGGCAATCAGCCCCAGCATTTT. This codes for CASSPEVSGNQPQHF.